This T cell receptor beta chain was identified in a study of blood T cell repertoires in COVID-19. Study-wide background: Samples representing acute and convalescent COVID-19 were sourced from the United States, Italy and Spain. Sources were T cells, B-cell-depleted T cells, or PBMCs; the material itself was cDNA or gDNA.

What the recovered Cohort 3 donors had was two negative PCRs, clearance, or symptom resolution. The table came from immunoSEQ multiplex PCR; TCRdb's copy has only in-frame clones and leaves some out. This table holds about 330,000 clones, approximately 89% found once. Sequenced input: PBMCs or T cells enriched from blood (not recorded which). The origin of this receptor is a woman aged 25 to 39 who had recovered from COVID-19.

Here the CDR3 DNA reads TGTGCCAGCAGCTCCGGACTGAATCAGCCCCAGCATTTT. This translates into CASSSGLNQPQHF. J is TRBJ1-5 and V is TRBV7-2, with D uncertain. Germline-derived CDR1 and CDR2 are SGHTA and FQGNSA. Trimming took 4 bases from V and 4 from J, leaving 8 bases between them. This CDR3 spans 13 amino acids.